The 21 T cell receptor beta chains reported below all come from one sample, sequenced in a study of shared clonotypes between healthy human individuals. Data came from immunoSEQ multiplex PCR; TCRdb stores just in-frame clones and leaves some out. This sample has about 1.1 million clones; around three quarters occur once, and the top ten carry roughly 0.83%. The material sequenced was memory CD4+ T cells from PBMCs. Subset given: CD45RA-negative fraction. The receptors were sampled from a young man in good health. Some clones in this sample may be carry-over from other donors' samples.

The J gene is TRBJ2-3, the V gene TRBV19; the match to TRBD2 covers 8 bases. This CDR3 is built from 16 residues. Germline V gives CDR1 LNHDA, CDR2 SQIVND (reference sequence). Trimming cost V 5 bases and J 3 bases; bases outside gene matches: 10. DNA of the CDR3: TGTGCCAGTAGTGTCTCAGCGGGAGACGGTACAGATACGCAGTATTTT. It encodes CASSVSAGDGTDTQYF.

The J gene is TRBJ2-7, the V gene TRBV27; TRBD2 aligns across 8 bases. V lost 6 bases, J lost 5 bases, and 12 bases stayed unmatched. CDR1 and CDR2 (germline): MNHEY, SMNVEV (reference sequence). CDR3 length equals 15 residues. Here the CDR3 reads CASRPLAGKEDEQYF. CDR3 coding DNA: TGTGCCAGCAGACCATTAGCGGGAAAAGAGGACGAGCAGTACTTC.

This clone was seen once. The chain uses TRBV28 and TRBJ2-3, with 12 bases aligning to TRBD2. Germline V gene sequence: CDR1 MDHEN, CDR2 SYDVKM. J gave up 2 bases and V 6 bases, and 6 bases lay outside the gene matches. The CDR3 totals 16 residues. The CDR3 loop reads CASRTGLAGTTDTQYF. The CDR3 DNA is TGTGCCAGCAGAACCGGACTAGCGGGAACCACAGATACGCAGTATTTT.

This chain connects TRBV6-6 to TRBJ2-7, with D perhaps matching TRBD1 (6 bases). In germline, CDR1 is MNHNY, CDR2 SVGAGI (reference sequence). The CDR3 spans 12 residues. The V and J ends lost 4 bases and 5 bases respectively, with 9 bases between them. CDR3 DNA: TGTGCCAGCAGTTCACAGGGAGACGAGCAGTACTTC. This translates into CASSSQGDEQYF.

This chain links TRBV7-9 with TRBJ1-1, with D possibly TRBD1 on 6 matching bases. Looked up from germline, CDR1 is SEHNR and CDR2 is FQNEAQ (reference sequence). The CDR3 runs to 15 residues. V gave up 4 bases and J gave up 2 bases, with 14 bases separating them. The chain's CDR3 is CASSSRGGRNTEAFF. CDR3 DNA: TGTGCCAGCAGCTCGAGGGGGGGCAGAAACACTGAAGCTTTCTTT. Full variable domain (rest looked up from reference TRBV7-9 and TRBJ1-1): DTGVSQNPRHKITKRGQNVTFRCDPISEHNRLYWYRQTLGQGPEFLTYFQNEAQLEKSRLLSDRFSAERPKGSFSTLEIQRTEQGDSAMYLCASSSRGGRNTEAFFGQGTRLTVV.

This clone was seen a single time. The chain joins TRBV30 to TRBJ1-5; D might be TRBD1 (5 bases). This CDR3 is built from 19 residues. Trimming pared 2 bases from V and 2 bases from J, leaving 25 bases between. Per the germline V gene, CDR1 is GTSNPN and CDR2 is SVGIG (reference sequence). The DNA for the CDR3 is TGTGCCTGGAGTCGGGGAAGATATGGGGGTGATACGGGCAATCAGCCCCAGCATTTT. It yields the protein CAWSRGRYGGDTGNQPQHF.

The chain combines TRBV7-8 with TRBJ1-1, with D possibly matching TRBD1 (6 bases). The CDR3 runs to 13 residues. Looked up from germline, CDR1 is SGHVS and CDR2 is FQNEAQ. V was cut by 2 bases and J by 5 bases, with 9 bases left in between. The CDR3 nucleotides are TGTGCCAGCAGCTTATACAGGGAAACTGAAGCTTTCTTT. It encodes CASSLYRETEAFF.

The V and J genes are TRBV25-1 and TRBJ2-1; 7 nucleotides line up with TRBD2. The CDR3 runs to 11 residues. The J segment lost 7 bases and the V segment lost 8 bases, leaving 2 bases of the junction unmatched. Germline V lookup: CDR1 MGHDK, CDR2 SYGVNS. Here the CDR3 reads CASRGVNEQFF. The CDR3 DNA follows: TGTGCCAGCCGGGGGGTAAATGAGCAGTTCTTC.

The V call is TRBV6-1, the J call TRBJ2-7; possibly TRBD1 for D (5 bases). The ends were cut back, 2 bases at V and 3 bases at J, with 14 bases in the middle. The CDR3 loop spans 15 amino acids. Germline CDR1 is MNHNS and CDR2 is SASEGT. The CDR3 sequence is CASSEPAGPHYEQYF. CDR3 DNA: TGTGCCAGCAGTGAACCGGCAGGGCCCCACTACGAGCAGTACTTC.

V and J are TRBV14 and TRBJ1-1; no reliable D call. V lost 2 bases and J lost 6, with 10 bases in between. The length of the CDR3 is 13 residues. CDR1 and CDR2 (germline): SGHDN, FVKESK. The CDR3 DNA sequence: TGTGCCAGCAGCCAACGGTCTTACTCTGAAGCTTTCTTT. This gives the protein CASSQRSYSEAFF.

The V call is TRBV11-3, the J call TRBJ2-3, with 10 positions matching TRBD2. CDR1 is SGHNT and CDR2 is YENEEA in the germline V gene. With V trimmed by 4 bases and J by 3 bases, 4 bases remained unmatched. The CDR3 sequence is 15 residues long. The CDR3 reads CASSSGLAKTDTQYF. The DNA of the CDR3 is TGTGCCAGCAGCTCGGGACTAGCGAAGACAGATACGCAGTATTTT.

The rearrangement joins TRBV11-2 to TRBJ2-1; 9 bases line up with TRBD2. The trim removed 3 bases at V and 4 bases at J, leaving 4 bases unmatched. CDR1 is SGHAT, CDR2 FQNNGV, per germline. This CDR3 has 15 amino acids. Here the CDR3 DNA reads TGTGCCAGCAGCTTTAGCGGGAGAACGTACAATGAGCAGTTCTTC. It translates to CASSFSGRTYNEQFF.

The V gene is TRBV5-1, the J gene TRBJ2-3; possibly TRBD1 or TRBD2 for D (5 bases each). Trimming removed 4 bases at V and 4 bases at J, with 19 bases between. This CDR3 region has 16 residues. CDR1 is SGHRS and CDR2 is YFSETQ in the germline V gene. CDR3 coding DNA: TGCGCCAGCAGCCAGGGACCCGATATGCGGGCAGATACGCAGTATTTT. The encoded protein is CASSQGPDMRADTQYF.

The chain links TRBV27 to TRBJ2-7; weak D call: TRBD1 (6 bases). The germline V gene encodes CDR1 MNHEY and CDR2 SMNVEV (reference sequence). Deletions cut 8 bases from V and 6 bases from J, with 14 bases between. The CDR3 sequence is 12 residues long. The CDR3 DNA reads as TGTGCCAGCGGACGCTACAGGGTCGAGCAGTACTTC. It translates to CASGRYRVEQYF.

The rearrangement links TRBV27 to TRBJ1-5; D is unclear. This CDR3 has 18 amino acids. V was pared by 6 bases and J by 6 bases, with 27 bases between. In germline, CDR1 is MNHEY, CDR2 SMNVEV (reference sequence). The CDR3 region is CASSQNDCQVGCIQPQHF. The CDR3 DNA reads TGTGCCAGCAGCCAGAATGACTGCCAGGTAGGTTGTATTCAGCCCCAGCATTTT.

The DNA for the CDR3 is TGTGCCAGCAGGGAGGGGGGACTCCGGGGTGTCACAGATACGCAGTATTTT. Protein sequence: CASREGGLRGVTDTQYF. V gene TRBV5-4 combines with J gene TRBJ2-3, with D tentatively TRBD1 or TRBD2 (6 bases each). The ends were cut back, 5 bases at V and 2 bases at J, with 21 bases in the middle. The germline CDR1 and CDR2 sequences are SGHNT and YYREEE (reference sequence). This CDR3 comprises 17 residues.

J is TRBJ1-1 and V is TRBV9; 8 bases are shared with TRBD1. Per germline, CDR1 SGDLS and CDR2 YYNGEE. CDR3 length: 16 amino acids. Trimming took 2 bases from V and 1 from J; bases not matched to a gene: 7. CDR3 residues: CASSVSGRGQNTEAFF. The CDR3 coding sequence is TGTGCCAGCAGCGTTAGCGGCAGGGGGCAGAACACTGAAGCTTTCTTT.

This sequence joins TRBV19 and TRBJ1-4; TRBD1 agrees at 9 bases. Germline values: CDR1 LNHDA, CDR2 SQIVND (reference sequence). With 4 bases clipped from V and 5 bases from J, the junction kept 5 bases outside the gene matches. The CDR3 extends over 15 amino acids. For the CDR3, the DNA is TGTGCCAGTAGTACGTCCGGGACAGGGAATGAAAAACTGTTTTTT. The encoded protein is CASSTSGTGNEKLFF.

This clone was counted between two and nine times. J is TRBJ1-1 and V is TRBV5-1; D remains ambiguous. The germline V gene encodes CDR1 SGHRS and CDR2 YFSETQ. Between the trimmed V and J ends, which lost 4 bases and 4 bases, there was a span of 11 bases. The CDR3 runs to 13 residues. The CDR3 DNA is TGCGCCAGCAGCAGTGGGTACGGCACTGAAGCTTTCTTT. Translation: CASSSGYGTEAFF.

The rearrangement joins TRBV14 to TRBJ2-1; tentatively, D is TRBD1 or TRBD2 (5 bases each). Between the trimmed V and J ends, which lost 4 bases and 8 bases, there was a span of 18 bases. The germline gives CDR1 SGHDN, CDR2 FVKESK. This CDR3 spans 15 amino acids. The CDR3: CASSPTERDRDEQFF. Written as DNA, the CDR3 is TGTGCCAGCAGCCCAACGGAGAGGGACCGGGATGAGCAGTTCTTC.

The V and J genes are TRBV9 and TRBJ1-1; no definite D call. Trimming took 0 bases from V and 1 from J, leaving 10 bases between them. The CDR3 covers 15 residues. The germline gives CDR1 SGDLS, CDR2 YYNGEE. CDR3 DNA: TGTGCCAGCAGCGTAGACGCAGGAGGGAACACTGAAGCTTTCTTT. It codes for CASSVDAGGNTEAFF.